The next 12 T cell receptor beta chains were all read from a single sample in a study of T cell repertoires in cytomegalovirus infection. From the reads, TCRdb called clonotypes with MiXCR, one entry per CDR3 protein. The sample shows around 180,000 distinct CDR3 sequences, roughly 27% of them seen only once. Material: PBMCs. The source is a human donor in good health (CMV status not recorded). Some clones in this sample may be carry-over from other donors' samples.

In this sample, this clonotype turned up a few times. The gene calls are TRBV19 and TRBJ1-1, with 7 bases fitting TRBD1. This CDR3 has 15 amino acids. CDR1 is LNHDA, CDR2 SQIVND, per germline (reference sequence). With 7 bases clipped from V and 5 bases from J, the junction kept 13 bases outside the gene matches. The CDR3 protein is CASTGGRPLGTEAFF. CDR3 bases: TGTGCCAGTACAGGGGGGCGTCCTCTGGGGACTGAAGCTTTCTTT.

V is TRBV6-8 and J is TRBJ2-3; D gene uncertain. CDR1 and CDR2 from the germline V gene are MNHGY and SAAAGT. This CDR3 has 14 residues. Deletions cut 0 bases from V and 1 base from J, with 5 bases between. The chain's CDR3 is CASSYSLGTDTQYF. CDR3 DNA: TGTGCCAGCAGTTACTCCTTGGGCACAGATACGCAGTATTTT.

This clonotype was seen ten or more times. The chain has TRBV6-4 and TRBJ2-2; D is uncertain. There are 16 residues in the CDR3. Germline CDR1 reads MRHNA; CDR2 reads SNTAGT. V gave up 1 base and J gave up 0 bases, with 9 bases separating them. The CDR3 region is CASSDFPESNTGELFF. CDR3 nucleotide sequence: TGTGCCAGCAGTGACTTCCCCGAATCGAACACCGGGGAGCTGTTTTTT.

This clonotype was observed a few times. The V and J genes are TRBV19 and TRBJ2-5, with D unclear. Per germline, CDR1 LNHDA and CDR2 SQIVND (reference sequence). This CDR3 has 15 residues. Trimming removed 3 bases from V and 2 bases from J, with 13 bases in between. Here the CDR3 reads CASSIRAFSQETQYF. CDR3 nucleotide sequence: TGTGCCAGTAGTATCCGGGCCTTCTCGCAAGAGACCCAGTACTTC. The whole variable domain, filled in from reference TRBV19 and TRBJ2-5, reads DGGITQSPKYLFRKEGQNVTLSCEQNLNHDAMYWYRQDPGQGLRLIYYSQIVNDFQKGDIAEGYSVSREKKESFPLTVTSAQKNPTAFYLCASSIRAFSQETQYFGPGTRLLVL.

The chain employs TRBV12-3 or TRBV12-4 and TRBJ1-1; D ambiguous. V lost 3 bases and J lost 1, with 6 bases in between. This CDR3 has 13 residues. CDR3 amino acids: CASSLTRNTEAFF. CDR3 DNA sequence: TGTGCCAGCAGTTTGACGAGGAACACTGAAGCTTTCTTT.

This clonotype has a count of ten or more. V usage is TRBV12-3 or TRBV12-4 and J usage is TRBJ1-5, with D uncertain. The CDR3 spans 14 residues. Trimming took 7 bases from V and 1 from J, leaving 11 bases between them. CDR3 sequence: CASNPMGSNQPQHF. The CDR3 DNA reads as TGTGCCAGCAATCCAATGGGGAGCAATCAGCCCCAGCATTTT.

This clonotype was seen a few times. The chain joins TRBV12-3 or TRBV12-4 to TRBJ1-1; D is uncertain. V gave up 5 bases and J gave up 0 bases, with 10 bases separating them. The CDR3 has 14 residues. The CDR3 region has the DNA TGTGCCAGCAGTCCCGGTTATTTGAACACTGAAGCTTTCTTT. It yields the protein CASSPGYLNTEAFF.

Concerning this clonotype itself: A single base separates this from a much larger clone, so it may be a read error. The gene calls are TRBV19 and TRBJ2-6, with D unresolved. The CDR3 runs 17 residues. The V and J ends lost 3 bases and 4 bases respectively, with 16 bases between them. CDR1 and CDR2 (germline): LNHDA, SQIVND (reference sequence). Written as DNA, the CDR3 is TGTGCCAGTAGTATTGATACAACTCTGGACGGGGCCAACGTCCTGACTTTC. It translates to CASSIDTTLDGANVLTF. The variable domain in full, completed from reference TRBV19 and TRBJ2-6, reads DGGITQSPKYLFRKEGQNVTLSCEQNLNHDAMYWYRQDPGQGLRLIYYSQIVNDFQKGDIAEGYSVSREKKESFPLTVTSAQKNPTAFYLCASSIDTTLDGANVLTFGAGSRLTVL.

The DNA of the CDR3 is TGTGCCAGCAGTGACCGTATGAACACTGAAGCTTTCTTT. Translated, it gives CASSDRMNTEAFF. The rearrangement uses TRBV6-1 and TRBJ1-1; no clear D. Trimming stripped 3 bases from V and 0 bases from J, with 5 bases between. This CDR3 comprises 13 residues. Germline assignment: CDR1 MNHNS and CDR2 SASEGT.

J is TRBJ1-3 and V is TRBV4-1, with unresolved D. The germline V gene has CDR1 MGHRA and CDR2 YSYEKL. CDR3 length: 17 amino acids. The V end lost 0 bases, the J end lost 0 bases, and 12 bases lay between the germline ends. CDR3 DNA: TGCGCCAGCAGCCAAGACCCCTTAGGGCACTCTGGAAACACCATATATTTT. Translating gives CASSQDPLGHSGNTIYF.

The CDR3 DNA reads as TGTGCCAGCAGCCCCCTCGGCAGTAGCTCCTACGAGCAGTACTTC. Protein: CASSPLGSSSYEQYF. The chain employs TRBV7-3 and TRBJ2-7, with D uncertain. The CDR3 runs to 15 residues. The V end was cut by 5 bases, the J end by 0 bases, with 14 bases between. Germline values: CDR1 SGHTA, CDR2 FQGTGA.

The chain uses TRBV7-2 and TRBJ1-1; the D gene is possibly TRBD1 (5 bases). V was pared by 4 bases and J by 0 bases, with 12 bases between. The CDR3 has 15 residues. CDR1 is SGHTA, CDR2 FQGNSA, per germline. In nucleotides, the CDR3 is TGTGCCAGCAGCTCCCCGGGACTGCTGAACACTGAAGCTTTCTTT. Its translation: CASSSPGLLNTEAFF.